This T cell receptor beta chain was found in a study of STAT5B mutations in CD4+ large granular lymphocyte leukemia. The study's findings and limits: TRBV06-family usage was enriched in top patient clones (8/27) versus controls (2/35).

This clone was detected only a few times. No antigen is known for it. Germline values: CDR1 SEHNR, CDR2 FQNEAQ (reference sequence). This CDR3 comprises 15 residues. V trimming: 3 bases; J trimming: 2 bases; junction bases outside the gene matches: 6. Sequencing was at survey level. The assay was immunoSEQ multiplex PCR, and TCRdb's table has in-frame clones only and misses some. This sample has about 35,000 clones; about 76% occur once, and the top ten carry less than 2.5%. The V call is TRBV7-9, the J call TRBJ1-1; 7 bases match TRBD1. The clonotype was recovered from a human donor in good health. The sequenced sample consisted of CD4+ T cells from blood buffy coats. In nucleotides, the CDR3 is TGTGCCAGCAGCTTCGGTGCAGGGGGAAACACTGAAGCTTTCTTT. Translated, it gives CASSFGAGGNTEAFF.